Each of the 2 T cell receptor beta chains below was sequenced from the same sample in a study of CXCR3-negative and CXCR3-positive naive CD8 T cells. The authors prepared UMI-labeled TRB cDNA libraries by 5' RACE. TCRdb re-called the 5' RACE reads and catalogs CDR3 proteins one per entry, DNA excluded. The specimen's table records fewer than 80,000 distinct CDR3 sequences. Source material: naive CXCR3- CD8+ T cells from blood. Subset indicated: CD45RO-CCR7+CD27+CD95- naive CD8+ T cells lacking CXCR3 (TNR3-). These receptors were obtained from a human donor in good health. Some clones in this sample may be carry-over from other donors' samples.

CDR3 residues: CASRQGAGSNQPQHF. J is TRBJ1-5 and V is TRBV10-2; TCRdb's D call, TRBD1, is unchecked because there is no DNA. This CDR3 region has 15 residues. Germline V gene data show CDR1 as WSHSY and CDR2 as SAAADI.

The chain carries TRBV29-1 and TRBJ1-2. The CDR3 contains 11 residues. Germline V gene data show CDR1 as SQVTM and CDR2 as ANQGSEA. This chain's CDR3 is CTVTANYGYTF.